This T cell receptor beta chain was found in a study of shared clonotypes between healthy human individuals. Libraries were prepared by immunoSEQ multiplex PCR; TCRdb keeps only in-frame clonotypes and omits some of them. The table lists under 1,900,000 clones, around 98.5% of them singletons, with roughly 0.35% in the top ten. Per the germline V gene, CDR1 is SEHNR and CDR2 is FQNEAQ (reference sequence). V lost 5 bases, J lost 3 bases, and 8 bases stayed unmatched. This CDR3 is built from 15 residues. A CD45RA+ naive subset and a CD45RA-negative memory subset were split from CD4+ cells. V usage is TRBV7-9 and J usage is TRBJ2-7; 9 bases match TRBD1. What was sequenced was naive CD4+ T cells sorted from blood. Subset reported: CD45RA+ positively selected. The receptor was isolated from a man younger than 40 in good health. CDR3 nucleotides: TGTGCCAGCAGCCTTAACGACAGGGGGAGCTACGAGCAGTACTTC. Translating gives CASSLNDRGSYEQYF.